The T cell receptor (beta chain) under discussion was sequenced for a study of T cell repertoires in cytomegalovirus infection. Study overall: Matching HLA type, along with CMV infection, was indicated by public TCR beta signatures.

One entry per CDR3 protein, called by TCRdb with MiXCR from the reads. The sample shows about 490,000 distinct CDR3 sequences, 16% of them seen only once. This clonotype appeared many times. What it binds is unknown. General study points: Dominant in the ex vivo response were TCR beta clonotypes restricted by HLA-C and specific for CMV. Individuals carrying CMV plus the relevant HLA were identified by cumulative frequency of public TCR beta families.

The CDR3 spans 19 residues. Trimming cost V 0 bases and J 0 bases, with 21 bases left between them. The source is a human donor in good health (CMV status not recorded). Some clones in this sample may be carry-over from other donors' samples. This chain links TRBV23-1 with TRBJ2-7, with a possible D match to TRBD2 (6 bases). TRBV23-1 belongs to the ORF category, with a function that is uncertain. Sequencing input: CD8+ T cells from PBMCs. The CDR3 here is CASSQSKSAAGHASYEQYF. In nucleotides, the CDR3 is TGCGCCAGCAGTCAATCTAAAAGCGCAGCGGGTCACGCCTCCTACGAGCAGTACTTC.